This record looks at one T cell receptor (beta chain) sequence and its context. What antigen it recognizes has not been identified. Within one base of it there is no much larger clone, and no base qualities were kept. The immunoSEQ Assay was used to sequence TCRbeta CDR3 regions. After extraction, genomic DNA underwent amplification by bias-controlled multiplex PCR, followed by high-throughput sequencing. The paper's processing steps were these. To quantify the absolute abundance of each unique TCRbeta CDR3 region, sequences were collapsed and filtered. T cell fraction was estimated by normalizing TCRbeta template counts to usable DNA, which was measured by amplifying reference genes present in all nucleated cells. Repertoire TCRs were annotated as SARS-CoV-2-specific by exact matching of V gene, CDR3 amino acid sequence and J gene to a known reactive TCR set. The reference SARS-CoV-2 TCR set was derived from MIRA and filtered for enrichment in COVID-19-positive ImmuneCODE repertoires, a step that removed public or cross-reactive TCRs. Using the MIRA antigens, annotated TCRs were further analysed by specific ORF or by position within an ORF. Depth was the summed frequency of annotated unique rearrangements, while breadth was defined as annotated unique rearrangements over total unique productive rearrangements. TCR breadth was compared between groups using two-sided Wilcoxon rank-sum tests. TCRdb carries this immuneACCESS record with in-frame sequences only. Its versions omit some clonotypes, under half of them owing to an unresolved V gene in the studies checked, with the rest unexplained. V and J calls and clone size are given by that table; D and trimming were obtained from the DNA. This sample holds approximately 300,000 clones; roughly 84% were observed only once. The ten largest clones take up 1.9% of the sample.

The germline V gene yields MNHEY for CDR1 and SVGAGI for CDR2. V drops 2 bases and J drops 7 bases, leaving 11 bases in between. The CDR3 has 13 amino acids, counting the end cysteine and phenylalanine. Only the CDR3 part of the read is kept: 39 bases, read in frame from the first base. According to the study, the label for this sample's treatment or condition signals: some 19 received Ad26.COV2.S at low or high dose, single or two shots; about 5 received placebo; per-sample allocation not given. For vaccine and placebo recipients, repertoires were sequenced using samples collected on day 63 after the first injection. Between 29 July and 7 August 2020, Cohort 1b enrolled 25 adults aged 18-55 years at one site in Boston, USA. Ad26.COV2.S was a replication-incompetent adenovirus type 26 vector that expressed a prefusion-stabilized SARS-CoV-2 spike protein derived from the original Wuhan strain. This sample is drawn from a study of Ad26.COV2.S vaccination and SARS-CoV-2 variants (TCRdb year 2021). Describing the broader study: Vaccine-arm donors came from COV1001, a multicentre, randomized, double-blind, placebo-controlled phase I-IIa trial of Ad26.COV2.S in healthy adults. Ad26.COV2.S was given intramuscularly at 5x10^10 or 1x10^11 viral particles, as a single shot or as two shots 56 days apart. TCRbeta repertoire sequencing was used to assess the specificity and breadth of SARS-CoV-2-reactive T cell receptors after Ad26.COV2.S vaccination. A total of 32 samples were included in the TCR-sequenced set, comprising roughly 19 Ad26.COV2.S vaccine recipients, 5 placebo recipients and 8 SARS-CoV-2 convalescent individuals. Trial participants were randomized into five groups of five: low-dose or high-dose Ad26.COV2.S given once or twice, or placebo on both occasions. Investigators remained blinded to trial group allocation during experiments and outcome assessment.

Summary of the overall study and its limitations: Spike-specific TCR breadth was higher in Ad26.COV2.S recipients than in placebo recipients (P = 0.0014). Vaccine and placebo recipients had comparable non-spike TCR breadth, which fits with the vaccine containing only spike. After vaccination, substantial breadth of spike-specific CD8+ and CD4+ T cell responses was reported. The authors noted that total T cell responses may have been underestimated by the TCR breadth and depth analyses. Comparing responses between vaccine doses or regimens was not something the study was powered to do.

Rearrangement joined TRBV6-5 to TRBJ1-1; a weak D assignment points to TRBD1 (5 bases agree). The clonotype was recovered from a person aged 18-65 years who received the Ad26.COV2.S COVID-19 vaccine or a placebo. The source was peripheral blood, collected in a trial of Ad26.COV2.S vaccine versus placebo. The nucleotide sequence is given as TGTGCCAGCAGTTACAGCAGGGTCCATGAAGCTTTCTTT. Its protein reads: CASSYSRVHEAFF.